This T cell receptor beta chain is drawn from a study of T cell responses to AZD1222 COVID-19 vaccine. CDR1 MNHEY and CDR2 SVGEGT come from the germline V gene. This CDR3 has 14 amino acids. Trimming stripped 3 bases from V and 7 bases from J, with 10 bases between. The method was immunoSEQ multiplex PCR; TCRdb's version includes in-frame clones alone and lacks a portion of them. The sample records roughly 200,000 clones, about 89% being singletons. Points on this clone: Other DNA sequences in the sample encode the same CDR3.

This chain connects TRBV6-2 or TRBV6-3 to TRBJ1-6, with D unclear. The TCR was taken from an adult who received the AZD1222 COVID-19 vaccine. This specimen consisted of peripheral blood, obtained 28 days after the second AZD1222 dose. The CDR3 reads CASSYSGGNSPLHF. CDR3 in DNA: TGTGCCAGCAGTTATTCGGGTGGGAATTCACCCCTCCACTTT.